This TCR beta chain was identified in a study of Ad26.COV2.S vaccination and SARS-CoV-2 variants. As regards this clone: Its cognate antigen is unknown.

Some clones are missing from TCRdb's copy, which holds only in-frame ones; the method was immunoSEQ multiplex PCR. The sample holds 180,000 or so clones, 87% seen once. Notes on the study in general: Placebo recipients had lower spike-specific TCR breadth than vaccine recipients. Spike-specific CD8+ and CD4+ T cell responses reportedly showed substantial breadth after vaccination. Similar non-spike TCR breadth was observed in recipients of vaccine and of placebo.

Germline values: CDR1 SGDLS, CDR2 YYNGEE. Trimming took 0 bases from V and 5 from J, leaving 12 bases between them. The CDR3 runs 14 residues. The TCR sequence derives from a human donor who had recovered from COVID-19. The chain is built from TRBV9 and TRBJ2-7; D not certain. The sample here was peripheral blood, taken after recovery from COVID-19. The DNA of the CDR3 is TGTGCCAGCAGCGTAGGTCGCGACGTAGACGAGCAGTACTTC. Translating gives CASSVGRDVDEQYF.